This T cell receptor (beta chain) was identified during a study of human T cells and chemical hapten exposure. Study-level findings and limits: Sensitizing with DPC caused no change in TCRs above 1 in 1000 frequency. Patch test score was positively correlated with the counts of PT1 expanded TCRs. Expanded TCRs clustered into significantly more large CDR3 similarity groups than controls, the analysis revealed.

This clonotype was picked up a small number of times. What it binds is not known. The V gene's germline CDR1 is MNHEY and CDR2 SVGEGT. The CDR3 covers 15 residues. Trimming took 6 bases from V and 7 from J; bases not matched to a gene: 4. Time point in this sample: pre-sensitization, week 0. Regarding treatment: therapeutic diphenylcyclopropenone sensitization with weekly scalp DPC. The library tagged individual cDNA molecules with unique molecular identifiers. TCRdb re-called the RACE reads through MiXCR, storing one row per CDR3 protein. The repertoire holds under 400,000 distinct CDR3 sequences, with 5% to 6.5% as singletons.

The chain links TRBV6-2 or TRBV6-3 to TRBJ2-1, with 15 positions matching TRBD2. The sequencing used whole blood, collected in connection with sensitization to the hapten diphenylcyclopropenone (DPC). The receptor comes from a woman aged 50 to 60 with alopecia areata. Some clones in this sample may be carry-over from other donors' samples. The CDR3 bases are TGTGCCAGCAGCCGGACTAGCGGGGGGGCAAATGAGCAGTTCTTC. Protein: CASSRTSGGANEQFF.